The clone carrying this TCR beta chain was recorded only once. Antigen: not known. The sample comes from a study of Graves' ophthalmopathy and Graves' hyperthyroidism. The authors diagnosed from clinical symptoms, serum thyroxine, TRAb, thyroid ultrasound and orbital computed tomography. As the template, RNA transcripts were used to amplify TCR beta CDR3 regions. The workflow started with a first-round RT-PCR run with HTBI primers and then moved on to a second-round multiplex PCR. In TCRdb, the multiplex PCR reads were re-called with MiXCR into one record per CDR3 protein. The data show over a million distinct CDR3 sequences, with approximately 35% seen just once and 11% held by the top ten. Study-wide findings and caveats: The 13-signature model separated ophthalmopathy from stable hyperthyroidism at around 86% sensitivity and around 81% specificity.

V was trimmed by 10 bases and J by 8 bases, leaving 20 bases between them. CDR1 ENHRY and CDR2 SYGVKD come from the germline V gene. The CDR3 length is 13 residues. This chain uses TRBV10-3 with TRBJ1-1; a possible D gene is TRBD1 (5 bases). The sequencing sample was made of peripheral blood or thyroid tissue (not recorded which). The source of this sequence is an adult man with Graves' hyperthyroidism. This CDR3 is CANRQDSPGEAFF. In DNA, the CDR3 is TGTGCCAACAGACAAGACAGTCCCGGAGAAGCTTTCTTT.